These T cell receptor beta chains were read from a single sample in a study of blood T cell repertoires in COVID-19. Sequencing was performed with immunoSEQ multiplex PCR; in TCRdb, only in-frame clones are kept and a portion is missing. The data contain fewer than 250,000 clones, about 83% of them seen just once; the ten biggest clones take up more than 5%. The sequencing input was peripheral blood. The source is a human donor in a cohort sampled during active COVID-19. CDR3s include the opening cysteine and the closing phenylalanine or tryptophan. Each record gives: V gene, clone size, J gene, D gene, CDR3 protein, CDR3 DNA. The D gene is left open where the match is weak. Clone size is given for some rows only: seen once, a few or many times, or a class if the clone is expanded.

V: TRBV5-1
size: .
J: TRBJ1-1
D: TRBD1
CDR3: CASTLDRVNTEAFF
DNA: TGCGCCAGCACCCTAGACAGGGTGAACACTGAAGCTTTCTTT

V: TRBV6-6
size: .
J: TRBJ1-5
D: TRBD1
CDR3: CASSYGQGDGNQPQHF
DNA: TGTGCCAGCAGTTACGGACAGGGGGACGGCAATCAGCCCCAGCATTTT

V: TRBV28
size: once
J: TRBJ2-3
D: TRBD2
CDR3: CASTLPSGKSTDTQYF
DNA: TGTGCCAGCACCCTACCTAGCGGCAAAAGCACAGATACGCAGTATTTT

V: TRBV5-1
size: .
J: TRBJ2-7
D: TRBD1
CDR3: CASSFTGVEQYF
DNA: TGCGCCAGCAGCTTTACAGGGGTCGAGCAGTACTTC

V: TRBV24-1
size: .
J: TRBJ2-1
D: .
CDR3: CATSDSGYNEQFF
DNA: TGTGCCACCAGTGATTCAGGGTACAATGAGCAGTTCTTC

V: TRBV9
size: .
J: TRBJ1-5
D: .
CDR3: CASSGGPSYQPQHF
DNA: TGTGCCAGCAGCGGGGGCCCATCTTATCAGCCCCAGCATTTT

V: TRBV14
size: .
J: TRBJ2-7
D: .
CDR3: CASSQARVKQYF
DNA: TGTGCCAGCAGCCAAGCCAGGGTGAAGCAGTACTTC

V: TRBV28
size: .
J: TRBJ2-5
D: TRBD2
CDR3: CASTRGLAGVIGWETQYF
DNA: TGTGCCAGCACCAGGGGACTAGCGGGAGTAATTGGGTGGGAGACCCAGTACTTC

V: TRBV24-1
size: .
J: TRBJ2-1
D: TRBD2
CDR3: CATSGRTSGSYEQFF
DNA: TGTGCCACCAGTGGAAGGACTAGCGGGAGTTATGAGCAGTTCTTC

V: TRBV24-1
size: .
J: TRBJ2-5
D: TRBD1
CDR3: CATSDQTGQETQYF
DNA: TGTGCCACCAGTGATCAGACAGGGCAAGAGACCCAGTACTTC

V: TRBV28
size: .
J: TRBJ2-6
D: .
CDR3: CASRGRAASGANVLTF
DNA: TGTGCCAGCAGAGGCAGGGCTGCCTCTGGGGCCAACGTCCTGACTTTC

V: TRBV24-1
size: .
J: TRBJ2-2
D: .
CDR3: CATSNRAGELFF
DNA: TGTGCCACCAGCAACAGGGCCGGGGAGCTGTTTTTT

V: TRBV6-5
size: .
J: TRBJ2-1
D: .
CDR3: CASSYSGAGRGNEQFF
DNA: TGTGCCAGCAGTTACTCTGGGGCCGGTCGGGGGAATGAGCAGTTCTTC

V: TRBV29-1
size: .
J: TRBJ1-2
D: .
CDR3: CSGSGTGGYTF
DNA: TGCAGCGGATCCGGGACTGGAGGCTACACCTTC

V: TRBV9
size: .
J: TRBJ2-3
D: .
CDR3: CASSVLRDTQYF
DNA: TGTGCCAGCAGCGTATTGCGGGATACGCAGTATTTT

V: TRBV27
size: .
J: TRBJ2-3
D: TRBD2
CDR3: CASSPQLAGSTDTQYF
DNA: TGTGCCAGCAGTCCTCAACTAGCGGGGAGCACAGATACGCAGTATTTT

V: TRBV27
size: once
J: TRBJ2-3
D: TRBD2
CDR3: CASSLLAGTDTQYF
DNA: TGTGCCAGCAGTTTACTAGCGGGCACAGATACGCAGTATTTT

V: TRBV27
size: .
J: TRBJ1-5
D: TRBD1
CDR3: CASRNRGRRNMGQPQHF
DNA: TGTGCCAGCAGGAACAGGGGGCGCCGGAATATGGGGCAGCCCCAGCATTTT

V: TRBV10-2
size: .
J: TRBJ2-3
D: .
CDR3: CASSAPPGGGTDTQYF
DNA: TGCGCCAGCAGTGCGCCTCCCGGGGGAGGCACAGATACGCAGTATTTT

V: TRBV4-1
size: .
J: TRBJ2-7
D: TRBD2
CDR3: CASSQVRGSYEQYF
DNA: TGCGCCAGCAGCCAAGTGCGCGGGAGCTACGAGCAGTACTTC

V: TRBV9
size: .
J: TRBJ2-3
D: TRBD2
CDR3: CASSVEGLAGGTDTQYF
DNA: TGTGCCAGCAGCGTAGAGGGGTTAGCGGGGGGCACAGATACGCAGTATTTT

V: TRBV5-4
size: once
J: TRBJ2-6
D: .
CDR3: CASSYYFSGANVLTF
DNA: TGTGCCAGCAGTTATTACTTCTCTGGGGCCAACGTCCTGACTTTC

V: TRBV19
size: .
J: TRBJ2-1
D: TRBD2
CDR3: CASSIAGGPRNEQFF
DNA: TGTGCCAGTAGTATAGCGGGAGGGCCTCGGAATGAGCAGTTCTTC

V: TRBV27
size: .
J: TRBJ2-7
D: .
CDR3: CASRTGQSEQYF
DNA: TGTGCCAGCAGGACCGGACAAAGCGAGCAGTACTTC

V: TRBV5-1
size: .
J: TRBJ2-7
D: TRBD1
CDR3: CASTQTGTAAYEQYF
DNA: TGCGCCAGCACTCAGACCGGGACAGCTGCTTACGAGCAGTACTTC

V: TRBV11-2
size: .
J: TRBJ2-7
D: .
CDR3: CASSRERGGSYEQYF
DNA: TGTGCCAGCAGCCGCGAAAGGGGGGGTTCCTACGAGCAGTACTTC

V: TRBV4-1
size: .
J: TRBJ2-7
D: .
CDR3: CASSQDPQGSYEQYF
DNA: TGCGCCAGCAGCCAAGATCCCCAGGGTTCCTACGAGCAGTACTTC

V: TRBV5-1
size: few
J: TRBJ1-4
D: TRBD1
CDR3: CASRRTGSAANEKLFF
DNA: TGCGCCAGCAGACGGACAGGATCGGCAGCTAATGAAAAACTGTTTTTT

V: TRBV5-5
size: .
J: TRBJ1-1
D: TRBD1
CDR3: CASSLAPATGGLEAFF
DNA: TGTGCCAGCAGCTTGGCCCCCGCTACAGGGGGACTTGAAGCTTTCTTT

V: TRBV10-3
size: few
J: TRBJ1-1
D: .
CDR3: CAIRSGQGRGEAFF
DNA: TGTGCCATCAGATCGGGGCAGGGCAGGGGTGAAGCTTTCTTT

V: TRBV5-4
size: few
J: TRBJ1-1
D: TRBD1
CDR3: CASSASGGRNTEAFF
DNA: TGTGCCAGCAGCGCCTCAGGGGGGAGGAACACTGAAGCTTTCTTT

V: TRBV11-3
size: .
J: TRBJ2-1
D: .
CDR3: CASSLESYNEQFF
DNA: TGTGCCAGCAGCTTAGAGAGCTACAATGAGCAGTTCTTC

V: TRBV5-1
size: few
J: TRBJ2-1
D: .
CDR3: CASSLQGASSYNEQFF
DNA: TGCGCCAGCAGCTTGCAGGGCGCAAGCTCCTACAATGAGCAGTTCTTC

V: TRBV7-2
size: .
J: TRBJ2-7
D: TRBD1
CDR3: CASSLGQGYTYEQYF
DNA: TGTGCCAGCAGTCTCGGACAGGGATACACCTACGAGCAGTACTTC

V: TRBV7-9
size: few
J: TRBJ2-3
D: .
CDR3: CASGAGTSTDTQYF
DNA: TGTGCCAGCGGCGCCGGGACTAGCACAGATACGCAGTATTTT

V: TRBV3-1/TRBV3-2
size: .
J: TRBJ1-6
D: .
CDR3: CASSVTGNNSPLHF
DNA: TGTGCCAGCAGCGTTACAGGGAATAATTCACCCCTCCACTTT

V: TRBV6-5
size: once
J: TRBJ2-7
D: .
CDR3: CASSYSRAYEQYF
DNA: TGTGCCAGCAGTTATTCGAGGGCCTACGAGCAGTACTTC

V: TRBV19
size: .
J: TRBJ1-6
D: .
CDR3: CASSYLGDSPLHF
DNA: TGTGCCAGTAGTTACCTCGGGGATTCACCCCTCCACTTT

V: TRBV24-1
size: .
J: TRBJ2-1
D: TRBD1
CDR3: CATQETGGVSQFF
DNA: TGTGCCACCCAAGAAACAGGGGGCGTTTCGCAGTTCTTC

V: TRBV10-1
size: .
J: TRBJ1-1
D: .
CDR3: CASSVKQNTEAFF
DNA: TGCGCCAGCAGTGTTAAACAGAACACTGAAGCTTTCTTT

V: TRBV28
size: .
J: TRBJ2-1
D: .
CDR3: CASSTRASEQFF
DNA: TGTGCCAGCAGTACACGAGCTAGTGAGCAGTTCTTC

V: TRBV11-2
size: .
J: TRBJ1-5
D: .
CDR3: CASSLGGGRSNQPQHF
DNA: TGTGCCAGCAGCTTAGGTGGGGGCAGGAGCAATCAGCCCCAGCATTTT

V: TRBV19
size: .
J: TRBJ2-3
D: .
CDR3: CASSSRLEVTDTQYF
DNA: TGTGCCAGTAGTTCGAGACTAGAGGTCACAGATACGCAGTATTTT

V: TRBV27
size: .
J: TRBJ1-4
D: .
CDR3: CASGRGLTNEKLFF
DNA: TGTGCCAGCGGAAGGGGGTTGACTAATGAAAAACTGTTTTTT

V: TRBV6-2/TRBV6-3
size: few
J: TRBJ2-7
D: TRBD1
CDR3: CASSLTGREQYF
DNA: TGTGCCAGCAGCTTGACAGGGCGCGAGCAGTACTTC

V: TRBV15
size: once
J: TRBJ1-4
D: .
CDR3: CATSRDAGATNEKLFF
DNA: TGTGCCACCAGCAGAGACGCCGGGGCAACTAATGAAAAACTGTTTTTT

V: TRBV6-5
size: .
J: TRBJ1-2
D: .
CDR3: CASTRDSSNYGYTF
DNA: TGTGCCAGCACCCGTGACAGTTCTAACTATGGCTACACCTTC

V: TRBV6-5
size: few
J: TRBJ1-1
D: .
CDR3: CASSYGDNRLNTEAFF
DNA: TGTGCCAGCAGTTACGGGGACAACCGATTGAACACTGAAGCTTTCTTT

V: TRBV15
size: .
J: TRBJ1-1
D: .
CDR3: CATSAWGRGRGTEAFF
DNA: TGTGCCACCAGCGCCTGGGGCAGGGGACGGGGCACTGAAGCTTTCTTT

V: TRBV20-1
size: .
J: TRBJ2-7
D: TRBD1
CDR3: CSASPGQGAYEQYF
DNA: TGCAGTGCTAGTCCGGGACAGGGTGCCTACGAGCAGTACTTC

V: TRBV5-4
size: few
J: TRBJ1-5
D: .
CDR3: CASSLKPGIAEPQHF
DNA: TGTGCCAGCAGCCTAAAACCGGGAATAGCGGAGCCCCAGCATTTT

V: TRBV5-1
size: .
J: TRBJ2-7
D: TRBD2
CDR3: CASSLGASGFEQYF
DNA: TGCGCCAGCAGCTTAGGGGCTAGCGGGTTCGAGCAGTACTTC